The 20 T cell receptor beta chains presented below share a single source sample, sequenced in a study of OX40 agonist ivuxolimab in advanced cancers. Clones were read by immunoSEQ multiplex PCR, and TCRdb kept only the in-frame ones, dropping some. The data show over 45,000 clones, 79% seen once. The starting material was CD4+ or CD8+ T cells sorted from blood, obtained in a trial of the OX40 agonist ivuxolimab. These receptor sequences come from an adult with an advanced solid tumor such as melanoma, head and neck, liver or kidney cancer.

The chain carries TRBV7-8 and TRBJ2-3; the D gene is possibly TRBD1 (6 bases). The CDR3 has 14 amino acids. V dropped 4 bases and J dropped 1 base, with 9 bases sitting between them. Germline values: CDR1 SGHVS, CDR2 FQNEAQ. As DNA, the CDR3 is TGTGCCAGCAGCTACAGGGCGGGCACAGATACGCAGTATTTT. It specifies CASSYRAGTDTQYF.

The chain is built from TRBV6-1 and TRBJ2-1; 12 bases line up with TRBD2. This CDR3 is built from 16 residues. The V gene end was trimmed by 2 bases and the J gene end by 5 bases; junction bases not matched to a gene: 4. The V gene's germline CDR1 is MNHNS and CDR2 SASEGT. The CDR3 DNA reads TGTGCCAGCAGTGAAATGACTAGCGGGGGCCACAATGAGCAGTTCTTC. The encoded protein is CASSEMTSGGHNEQFF.

This clone was found a few times. The chain joins TRBV19 to TRBJ1-5; D is undetermined. The CDR3 contains 13 residues. Germline CDR1 is LNHDA and CDR2 is SQIVND (reference sequence). The V gene lost 5 bases and the J gene lost 5 bases, with 10 bases spanning the gap. This chain's CDR3 is CASSGGGHQPQHF. The CDR3, as DNA: TGTGCCAGTAGTGGAGGAGGTCATCAGCCCCAGCATTTT.

The CDR3 spells CASRLATGTDGYTF. CDR3 DNA sequence: TGTGCAAGTCGCTTAGCGACAGGGACTGATGGCTACACCTTC. The gene calls are TRBV12-2 and TRBJ1-2; no check of the table's D call, TRBD1, against the DNA was made. TRBV12-2 is described as a pseudogene. The CDR3 sequence is 14 residues long.

This clone appeared a few times. The chain links TRBV4-3 to TRBJ1-6; D might be TRBD1 (6 bases). This CDR3 has 14 amino acids. Germline V gene data show CDR1 as LGHNA and CDR2 as YSLEER. V was trimmed by 4 bases and J by 5 bases, leaving 9 bases between them. The CDR3: CASSRGQHNSPLHF. As DNA, the CDR3 is TGCGCCAGCAGCCGTGGACAGCATAATTCACCCCTCCACTTT.

The chain uses TRBV5-4 and TRBJ2-6, with 9 bases fitting TRBD1. The ends lost 4 bases at V and 8 bases at J; junction bases unmatched: 4. The CDR3 runs to 14 residues. CDR1 and CDR2 from the germline V gene are SGHNT and YYREEE (reference sequence). The CDR3 protein is CASSGDRETNVLTF. The CDR3 DNA reads as TGTGCCAGCAGCGGGGACAGGGAAACCAACGTCCTGACTTTC. Combining the CDR3 with reference TRBV5-4 and TRBJ2-6 gives the whole variable domain ETGVTQSPTHLIKTRGQQVTLRCSSQSGHNTVSWYQQALGQGPQFIFQYYREEENGRGNFPPRFSGLQFPNYSSELNVNALELDDSALYLCASSGDRETNVLTFGAGSRLTVL.

This chain joins TRBV5-4 and TRBJ1-1, with a possible D match to TRBD1 (5 bases). The CDR3 is 15 amino acids. Trimming cost V 4 bases and J 4 bases, with 17 bases left between them. The germline V gene has CDR1 SGHNT and CDR2 YYREEE (reference sequence). The CDR3 DNA sequence: TGTGCCAGCAGCGGGACCAGGGTTATGGGCACTGAAGCTTTCTTT. Amino acids: CASSGTRVMGTEAFF.

J is TRBJ1-1 and V is TRBV18, with D perhaps matching TRBD1 (6 bases). Between the trimmed V and J ends, which lost 3 bases and 5 bases, there was a span of 10 bases. Germline assignment: CDR1 KGHSH and CDR2 LQKENI. The CDR3 spans 13 residues. CDR3 loop: CASSPKGGTEAFF. CDR3 sequence (DNA): TGTGCCAGCTCACCGAAGGGGGGAACTGAAGCTTTCTTT. Full variable domain (rest looked up from reference TRBV18 and TRBJ1-1): NAGVMQNPRHLVRRRGQEARLRCSPMKGHSHVYWYRQLPEEGLKFMVYLQKENIIDESGMPKERFSAEFPKEGPSILRIQQVVRGDSAAYFCASSPKGGTEAFFGQGTRLTVV.

This chain uses TRBV28 with TRBJ2-7; 8 nucleotides match TRBD1. V gave up 8 bases and J gave up 2 bases; unmatched junction bases: 11. Germline V lookup: CDR1 MDHEN, CDR2 SYDVKM. This CDR3 comprises 15 residues. The CDR3 nucleotides are TGTGCCAGCGTTCCAGGGGGCCCCTCTACCTACGAGCAGTACTTC. Translating gives CASVPGGPSTYEQYF.

The genes are TRBV11-2 and TRBJ2-5; D not resolved. Trimming shortened V by 4 bases and J by 5 bases, and 8 bases separated the two germline ends. CDR1 is SGHAT and CDR2 is FQNNGV in the germline V gene. The CDR3 extends over 12 amino acids. The CDR3 loop reads CASSSTYETQYF. As DNA, the CDR3 is TGTGCCAGCAGCTCGACTTACGAGACCCAGTACTTC.

A note on this clone: At one of its ends the junction is not consistent with the germline gene, which may arise from a read error. V and J are TRBV7-9 and TRBJ2-5, with D tentatively TRBD1 or TRBD2 (5 bases each). Per germline, CDR1 SEHNR and CDR2 FQNEAQ (reference sequence). The CDR3 is 14 amino acids. CDR3 DNA sequence: TGTGCCAGCAACTTAGGGACGGTTCAAGAGACCCAGTACTTC. The encoded protein is CASNLGTVQETQYF.

V gene TRBV7-2 combines with J gene TRBJ1-5; TRBD1 agrees at 7 bases. With V trimmed by 6 bases and J by 7 bases, 9 bases remained unmatched. The CDR3 has 14 amino acids. Germline V gene sequence: CDR1 SGHTA, CDR2 FQGNSA. The CDR3 sequence is CASSLRGLGQPQHF. CDR3 nucleotide sequence: TGTGCCAGCAGTCTTAGGGGGCTGGGCCAGCCCCAGCATTTT.

This chain joins TRBV7-7 and TRBJ1-1; no reliable D call. Germline values: CDR1 SSHAT, CDR2 FNYEAQ (reference sequence). The CDR3 consists of 16 residues. Trimming cost V 5 bases and J 0 bases, with 16 bases left between them. The CDR3 coding sequence is TGTGCCAGCAGCCCCCTAGCCTCGGGCATGAACACTGAAGCTTTCTTT. Its protein is CASSPLASGMNTEAFF.

In this sample, this clone turned up once. One base away lies a much larger clone, so this may be a sequencing read error. The sample holds other DNA sequences that translate to the same CDR3. The CDR3 DNA sequence: TGTGCCAGTAGCTCCATACCGAACACTGAAGCTTTCTTT. Translation gives CASSSIPNTEAFF. The chain employs TRBV5-5 and TRBJ1-1; D is unresolved. Germline V gene lookup returns CDR1 SGHKS and CDR2 YYEKEE (reference sequence). The CDR3 runs 13 residues. Looking up the rest from reference TRBV5-5 and TRBJ1-1 gives the full variable domain: DAGVTQSPTHLIKTRGQQVTLRCSPISGHKSVSWYQQVLGQGPQFIFQYYEKEERGRGNFPDRFSARQFPNYSSELNVNALLLGDSALYLCASSSIPNTEAFFGQGTRLTVV.

This clone was detected only once. The chain is built from TRBV4-3 and TRBJ2-7; the match to TRBD2 covers 11 bases. The CDR3 contains 15 residues. V trimming: 2 bases; J trimming: 4 bases; junction bases outside the gene matches: 4. Germline V gives CDR1 LGHNA, CDR2 YSLEER. The DNA for the CDR3 is TGCGCCAGCAGCCAACTTAGCGGGGGGGCGTACGAGCAGTACTTC. Translating it yields CASSQLSGGAYEQYF.

V usage is TRBV7-2 and J usage is TRBJ2-3, with D unclear. Per the germline V gene, CDR1 is SGHTA and CDR2 is FQGNSA. CDR3 length equals 12 residues. Trimming left V 0 bases short and J 6 bases short, with 4 bases between. CDR3 region: CASSLARDTQYF. CDR3 bases: TGTGCCAGCAGCTTAGCGAGGGATACGCAGTATTTT.

The rearrangement joins TRBV5-4 to TRBJ1-1, with D perhaps matching TRBD1 (6 bases). Between the trimmed V and J ends, which lost 0 bases and 5 bases, there was a span of 14 bases. There are 15 residues in the CDR3. In germline, CDR1 is SGHNT, CDR2 YYREEE (reference sequence). This CDR3 is CASSLGNTGKTEAFF. The CDR3 DNA reads as TGTGCCAGCAGCTTGGGAAATACAGGGAAGACTGAAGCTTTCTTT.

V usage is TRBV10-3 and J usage is TRBJ2-1; 8 nucleotides align to TRBD1. This CDR3 contains 12 residues. Germline V gives CDR1 ENHRY, CDR2 SYGVKD. V shed 3 bases and J 12 bases; nucleotides not matched to a gene: 4. The CDR3 here is CAISDGDRGQFF. The CDR3 DNA follows: TGTGCCATCAGTGATGGAGACAGGGGGCAGTTCTTC.

The chain links TRBV7-9 to TRBJ1-2; D is unclear. CDR1 SEHNR and CDR2 FQNEAQ come from the germline V gene (reference sequence). There are 12 residues in the CDR3. Trimming shortened V by 4 bases and J by 4 bases, and 7 bases separated the two germline ends. The CDR3 is CASSSVRYGYTF. DNA of the CDR3: TGTGCCAGCAGCTCTGTGCGCTATGGCTACACCTTC.

The chain combines TRBV6-6 with TRBJ2-7, with 7 bases lining up with TRBD2. V lost 5 bases and J lost 0; bases outside the gene matches: 7. Germline values: CDR1 MNHNY, CDR2 SVGAGI (reference sequence). CDR3 size: 15 residues. The CDR3 nucleotides read TGTGCCAGCAGTACAACTAGCGTTTTCTCCTACGAGCAGTACTTC. Its translation: CASSTTSVFSYEQYF.